The TCR beta chain described here comes from a study of blood T cell repertoires in COVID-19. Study information: T cells, B-cell-depleted T cells, or PBMCs supplied cDNA or gDNA.

Deletions cut 11 bases from V and 4 bases from J, with 15 bases between. There are 13 residues in the CDR3. Germline CDR1 MDHEN, CDR2 SYDVKM. Data came from immunoSEQ multiplex PCR; TCRdb stores just in-frame clones and leaves some out. The profile shows roughly 150,000 clones, about four fifths of them singletons. The TCR was taken from a woman of 80 years or more with acute or convalescent COVID-19. The V gene is TRBV28, the J gene TRBJ1-5; D may be TRBD1 (5 bases). The sequenced sample was peripheral blood. DNA of the CDR3: TGTGCCTCCACCAGGGTAGTGAATCAGCCCCAGCATTTT. It codes for CASTRVVNQPQHF.